The T cell receptor (beta chain) described here comes from a study of CD8 T cells in ankylosing spondylitis. Study-level points and caveats: Reports say disease-linked clones showed up significantly more in matched ankylosing spondylitis synovial fluid. Ankylosing spondylitis blood appeared to carry a characteristic TCR beta motif of several highly homologous variants.

As regards this clonotype: As yet, its antigen is unknown.

The CDR3 totals 13 residues. V dropped 3 bases and J dropped 1 base, with 7 bases sitting between them. Quantitative 5'-RACE was performed with molecular barcodes, and it yielded the TCR beta libraries. TCRdb reanalysed the 5' RACE reads using MiXCR and keeps one entry per CDR3 protein. The sample records 500,000 to 550,000 distinct CDR3 sequences, about 13% being singletons. Material for sequencing was blood, either unsorted or a sorted T cell fraction (not recorded which). This TCR came from a male donor with ankylosing spondylitis. The chain links TRBV12-3 or TRBV12-4 to TRBJ2-7; D not resolved. Here the CDR3 DNA reads TGTGCCAGCAGTTTGACCTCTTCCTACGAGCAGTACTTC. Translation: CASSLTSSYEQYF.